The 29 T cell receptor beta chains reported below all come from one sample, sequenced in a study of immune cell composition in non-small cell lung cancer. The method was immunoSEQ multiplex PCR; TCRdb's version includes in-frame clones alone and lacks a portion of them. The sample lists about 4,900 clones, over 65% occurring once. What was sequenced was lung tumor tissue. These receptor sequences come from a human donor with non-small cell lung cancer.

This chain uses TRBV18 with TRBJ2-2; D is possibly TRBD2 (5 bases). This CDR3 spans 14 amino acids. Germline lookup yields CDR1 KGHSH and CDR2 LQKENI. V lost 3 bases and J 3 bases, leaving 8 bases between the germline ends. This chain's CDR3 is CASSPSGDTGELFF. The CDR3 nucleotides read TGTGCCAGCTCACCTTCCGGGGACACCGGGGAGCTGTTTTTT.

This sequence joins TRBV30 and TRBJ1-1; possibly TRBD1 for D (6 bases). The CDR3 is 13 residues long. Trimming shortened V by 8 bases and J by 8 bases, and 21 bases separated the two germline ends. Germline CDR1 is GTSNPN and CDR2 is SVGIG (reference sequence). The CDR3 DNA is TGTGCCCGGACGACGGTTGACAGGACCGAAGCTTTCTTT. This gives the protein CARTTVDRTEAFF.

The V and J genes are TRBV4-2 and TRBJ2-3; 10 nucleotides align to TRBD2. This CDR3 has 16 amino acids. Per germline, CDR1 LGHNA and CDR2 YNFKEQ. Trimming took 0 bases from V and 8 from J; bases not matched to a gene: 8. In DNA form, the CDR3 reads TGTGCCAGCAGCCAAGAAGCAAGCGGGGGGGCCGGTACGCAGTATTTT. Its protein product is CASSQEASGGAGTQYF.

J is TRBJ2-3 and V is TRBV6-5, with 13 bases matching TRBD2. The germline CDR1 and CDR2 sequences are MNHEY and SVGAGI. V was pared by 2 bases and J by 4 bases, with 0 bases of the junction left unmatched. The CDR3 runs to 15 residues. Here the CDR3 DNA reads TGTGCCAGCAGTTACACTAGCGGGGGGGCAGATACGCAGTATTTT. Encoded protein: CASSYTSGGADTQYF.

V usage is TRBV5-1 and J usage is TRBJ1-1; perhaps TRBD1 as D (5 bases). V lost 6 bases to trimming and J lost 2 bases, with 20 bases between them. Germline CDR1 reads SGHRS; CDR2 reads YFSETQ. There are 16 residues in the CDR3. The CDR3 here is CASMVAVRGVNTEAFF. The CDR3 nucleotides read TGCGCCAGCATGGTGGCGGTTAGGGGCGTTAACACTGAAGCTTTCTTT.

This chain connects TRBV6-1 to TRBJ2-5; 8 bases align to TRBD1. V gave up 6 bases and J gave up 3 bases; unmatched junction bases: 6. This CDR3 comprises 14 residues. Germline V gives CDR1 MNHNS, CDR2 SASEGT. The CDR3 loop reads CASSHRGTEETQYF. The CDR3 DNA reads as TGTGCCAGCAGCCACAGGGGGACCGAAGAGACCCAGTACTTC.

The chain has TRBV2 and TRBJ2-6; D might be TRBD2 (6 bases). The ends were cut back, 6 bases at V and 4 bases at J, with 19 bases in the middle. Germline-derived CDR1 and CDR2 are SNHLY and FYNNEI. The CDR3 sequence is 17 residues long. For the CDR3, the DNA is TGTGCCAGCAGCTCAGGCGGGGTAGGGGACGGGGCCAACGTCCTGACTTTC. Residues: CASSSGGVGDGANVLTF.

This clone was observed a few times. The V gene is TRBV9, the J gene TRBJ2-5, with D perhaps matching TRBD2 (6 bases). Germline V gene lookup returns CDR1 SGDLS and CDR2 YYNGEE. V lost 4 bases, J lost 0 bases, and 22 bases lay in between. CDR3 length equals 18 residues. CDR3 sequence: CASSPNWRASKYQETQYF. The CDR3 DNA reads as TGTGCCAGCAGCCCCAATTGGAGGGCTAGCAAGTACCAAGAGACCCAGTACTTC.

The rearrangement joins TRBV5-1 to TRBJ1-2; D may be TRBD1 (5 bases). Germline CDR1 is SGHRS and CDR2 is YFSETQ. Trimming left V 4 bases short and J 4 bases short, with 14 bases between. CDR3 length equals 14 residues. Here the CDR3 reads CASSPGGGSYGYTF. In DNA form, the CDR3 reads TGCGCCAGCAGCCCCGGGGGGGGAAGCTATGGCTACACCTTC. The full variable domain, in which reference TRBV5-1 and TRBJ1-2 provide the parts outside the CDR3, is KAGVTQTPRYLIKTRGQQVTLSCSPISGHRSVSWYQQTPGQGLQFLFEYFSETQRNKGNFPGRFSGRQFSNSRSEMNVSTLELGDSALYLCASSPGGGSYGYTFGSGTRLTVV.

The V gene is TRBV7-2, the J gene TRBJ2-3; 8 bases fit TRBD1. Losses at the gene ends were 3 bases for V and 6 bases for J; bases not matched to a gene: 11. Germline CDR1 reads SGHTA; CDR2 reads FQGNSA. The CDR3 is 16 amino acids. CDR3 coding DNA: TGTGCCAGCAGCTTCCGAACAGGGGGATCACACGATACGCAGTATTTT. This gives the protein CASSFRTGGSHDTQYF.

With respect to this clone: This specimen includes other DNA sequences encoding the same CDR3. Here the CDR3 reads CASRLGLAVQETQYF. CDR3 coding DNA: TGTGCCAGCAGACTCGGACTAGCGGTCCAAGAGACCCAGTACTTC. This sequence joins TRBV27 and TRBJ2-5; the match to TRBD2 covers 10 bases. This CDR3 has 15 residues. Germline CDR1 and CDR2: MNHEY and SMNVEV (reference sequence). V trimming: 6 bases; J trimming: 1 base; junction bases outside the gene matches: 5.

The chain couples TRBV7-9 to TRBJ2-1, with D maybe TRBD2 (5 bases). The CDR3 has 15 amino acids. Deletions cut 5 bases from V and 0 bases from J, with 11 bases between. From germline, CDR1 is SEHNR and CDR2 FQNEAQ (reference sequence). CDR3 coding DNA: TGTGCCAGCAGCACCCTGGGGAGCTCCTACAATGAGCAGTTCTTC. It encodes CASSTLGSSYNEQFF.

The chain combines TRBV30 with TRBJ2-1; D is unresolved. The V end was cut by 0 bases, the J end by 6 bases, with 15 bases between. The germline CDR1 and CDR2 sequences are GTSNPN and SVGIG (reference sequence). This CDR3 has 15 residues. CDR3 sequence: CAWSVQSGWFNEQFF. The CDR3 DNA reads TGTGCCTGGAGTGTACAGTCAGGTTGGTTCAATGAGCAGTTCTTC.

This chain connects TRBV6-6 to TRBJ1-2; D might be TRBD1 (5 bases). In germline, CDR1 is MNHNY, CDR2 SVGAGI (reference sequence). The V gene lost 4 bases and the J gene lost 8 bases, with 20 bases spanning the gap. The CDR3 sequence is 15 residues long. The CDR3 nucleotides read TGTGCCAGCAGTTTTGGGACCGCTGTCGCGGGGGGCTACACCTTC. Translation gives CASSFGTAVAGGYTF.

The V gene is TRBV28, the J gene TRBJ1-5; D remains ambiguous. Trimming cost V 6 bases and J 0 bases, with 12 bases left between them. CDR1 and CDR2 (germline): MDHEN, SYDVKM. This CDR3 contains 15 residues. CDR3 in DNA: TGTGCCAGCAGGGACCGGACTGTTAGCAATCAGCCCCAGCATTTT. Protein sequence: CASRDRTVSNQPQHF. The full variable domain, with the rest looked up from reference TRBV28 and TRBJ1-5, is DVKVTQSSRYLVKRTGEKVFLECVQDMDHENMFWYRQDPGLGLRLIYFSYDVKMKEKGDIPEGYSVSREKKERFSLILESASTNQTSMYLCASRDRTVSNQPQHFGDGTRLSIL.

This clone has only a few counts. The V and J genes are TRBV5-8 and TRBJ2-7; TRBD2 matches at 10 bases. The V segment lost 0 bases and the J segment 6 bases; nucleotides outside the gene matches: 3. Germline CDR1 reads SGHTS; CDR2 reads YDEGEE. The CDR3 is 14 amino acids. The CDR3 protein is CASSLGAGGLEQYF. Here the CDR3 DNA reads TGTGCCAGCAGCTTGGGAGCGGGGGGGCTCGAGCAGTACTTC.

This sequence joins TRBV7-8 and TRBJ1-5; D might be TRBD1 (5 bases). V dropped 0 bases and J dropped 6 bases, with 12 bases sitting between them. Germline CDR1 reads SGHVS; CDR2 reads FQNEAQ. The CDR3 is 15 amino acids. The CDR3 spells CASSLATGWSQPQHF. The DNA of the CDR3 is TGTGCCAGCAGCTTAGCAACAGGATGGAGTCAGCCCCAGCATTTT.

As for this clone: A junction boundary mismatches the germline segment, possibly from a read error. The rearrangement uses TRBV5-1 and TRBJ1-5; a weak D match, TRBD1 (6 bases). This CDR3 region has 14 residues. Germline V gives CDR1 SGHRS, CDR2 YFSETQ. The CDR3 sequence: CASSFGGGNEPQHF. For the CDR3, the DNA is TGCGCCAGCAGCTTCGGCGGGGGCAATGAGCCCCAGCATTTT.

This clone was found once. The chain joins TRBV4-3 to TRBJ2-7; 7 bases are a match to TRBD1. The length of the CDR3 is 16 residues. With V trimmed by 0 bases and J by 8 bases, 13 bases remained unmatched. CDR1 and CDR2 from the germline V gene are LGHNA and YSLEER. The CDR3 DNA is TGCGCCAGCAGCCAAGAGGTAGGGCAGGGGGTAGACAAGCAGTACTTC. Amino acids: CASSQEVGQGVDKQYF.

The J gene is TRBJ2-3, the V gene TRBV10-3; 8 bases map to TRBD2. CDR3 length equals 15 residues. Germline V gene sequence: CDR1 ENHRY, CDR2 SYGVKD. Trimming cost V 5 bases and J 2 bases; bases outside gene matches: 6. CDR3 protein: CAISQAGDATDTQYF. CDR3 coding DNA: TGTGCCATCAGTCAAGCGGGGGACGCCACAGATACGCAGTATTTT.

The chain uses TRBV27 and TRBJ2-4; TRBD2 is a possible D gene (5 bases). Germline V lookup: CDR1 MNHEY, CDR2 SMNVEV (reference sequence). The CDR3 runs to 14 residues. V lost 5 bases and J lost 3, with 11 bases in between. The CDR3, as DNA: TGTGCCAGCAGTGGCGGGTCTGGCAAAAACATTCAGTACTTC. It codes for CASSGGSGKNIQYF.

This clone was seen a few times. The gene calls are TRBV14 and TRBJ2-2, with TRBD2 as a possible D gene (6 bases). The CDR3 is 15 residues long. CDR1 and CDR2 (germline): SGHDN, FVKESK. V lost 4 bases and J 6 bases, leaving 15 bases between the germline ends. CDR3 in amino acids: CASSPGTALSGELFF. The CDR3 coding sequence is TGTGCCAGCAGCCCCGGGACTGCGCTTTCCGGGGAGCTGTTTTTT.

This clone appeared once. The V call is TRBV27, the J call TRBJ2-7, with D possibly matching TRBD2 (7 bases). CDR3 length equals 15 residues. The germline V gene encodes CDR1 MNHEY and CDR2 SMNVEV (reference sequence). The V end was cut by 4 bases, the J end by 3 bases, with 16 bases between. The CDR3 DNA is TGTGCCAGCAGTTACACGGGGGGCGTCAGCTACGAGCAGTACTTC. Protein product: CASSYTGGVSYEQYF.

The V call is TRBV7-2, the J call TRBJ2-3, with a possible D match to TRBD1 (6 bases). The CDR3 sequence is 15 residues long. Per the germline V gene, CDR1 is SGHTA and CDR2 is FQGNSA. Between the trimmed V and J ends, which lost 2 bases and 4 bases, there was a span of 13 bases. The CDR3 DNA reads TGTGCCAGCAGCTTAACCGACAGGAATTCAGATACGCAGTATTTT. Protein sequence: CASSLTDRNSDTQYF.

The chain has TRBV4-1 and TRBJ2-3, with 7 bases aligning to TRBD2. Germline V lookup: CDR1 MGHRA, CDR2 YSYEKL. The CDR3 extends over 15 amino acids. After removal of 3 bases from V and 1 base from J, the junction contained 4 bases not matched to a gene. The CDR3 is CASSQLAVGTDTQYF. CDR3 DNA: TGCGCCAGCAGCCAGCTAGCGGTAGGCACAGATACGCAGTATTTT.

This sequence joins TRBV5-5 and TRBJ2-1; TRBD2 might be the D (6 bases). This CDR3 is 11 amino acids long. The V and J ends lost 7 bases and 8 bases respectively, with 10 bases between them. The germline V gene has CDR1 SGHKS and CDR2 YYEKEE (reference sequence). The CDR3 region has the DNA TGTGCCAGCGGTCGCGGGGATGAGCAGTTCTTC. Amino acid sequence: CASGRGDEQFF.

The gene calls are TRBV5-5 and TRBJ1-1, with unresolved D. CDR1 is SGHKS and CDR2 is YYEKEE in the germline V gene (reference sequence). Trimming took off 2 bases at V and 1 base at J, with 9 bases between the two ends. The length of the CDR3 is 14 residues. The CDR3 coding sequence is TGTGCCAGCAGCTTATTCCAGAAGAACACTGAAGCTTTCTTT. This gives the protein CASSLFQKNTEAFF.

The chain carries TRBV27 and TRBJ1-1; D is unclear. V gave up 8 bases and J gave up 5 bases, with 15 bases separating them. The germline gives CDR1 MNHEY, CDR2 SMNVEV (reference sequence). The CDR3 has 13 residues. The CDR3 coding sequence is TGTGCCAGCGCTATCGGGGAACGAACTGAAGCTTTCTTT. Translated, it gives CASAIGERTEAFF.

The table lists this clone with a count of one. The chain employs TRBV5-1 and TRBJ2-7, with TRBD1 identical over 12 bases. Trimming removed 3 bases from V and 7 bases from J; junction bases left unmatched: 5. The CDR3 covers 14 residues. Germline loops: CDR1 SGHRS, CDR2 YFSETQ. As DNA, the CDR3 is TGCGCCAGCAGCTGGGGACAGGGGGCGAATGAGCAGTACTTC. Translation: CASSWGQGANEQYF. The entire variable domain, with the rest obtained from reference TRBV5-1 and TRBJ2-7, is as follows: KAGVTQTPRYLIKTRGQQVTLSCSPISGHRSVSWYQQTPGQGLQFLFEYFSETQRNKGNFPGRFSGRQFSNSRSEMNVSTLELGDSALYLCASSWGQGANEQYFGPGTRLTVT.